This TCR beta chain was observed in a study of blood T cell repertoires in COVID-19. Study-level information: Italy, Spain and the United States were the sources of the convalescent and acute COVID-19 samples.

Only in-frame clones appear in the TCRdb table, and some are missing; sequencing was by immunoSEQ multiplex PCR. The table shows tens of thousands of clones, with about 70% occurring only once. V shed 5 bases, J shed 2 bases, and the junction held 8 bases outside the gene matches. The CDR3 covers 17 residues. Germline lookup yields CDR1 SEHNR and CDR2 FQNEAQ (reference sequence). This clone was observed a handful of times. Sequencing input: peripheral blood. The rearrangement links TRBV7-9 to TRBJ2-6; TRBD1 matches at 8 bases. The origin of this receptor is a woman between 45 and 60 years old with active or convalescent COVID-19. CDR3 nucleotide sequence: TGTGCCAGCAGCCCCCGGGACAGGCAGGCTGGGGCCAACGTCCTGACTTTC. This translates into CASSPRDRQAGANVLTF.